What follows are 22 T cell receptor beta chains derived from one specimen sequenced in a study of blood T cell repertoires in COVID-19. Measured with immunoSEQ multiplex PCR; TCRdb has only the in-frame clones, and not every one. This sample has over 85,000 clones; approximately 82% occur once, and the top ten carry more than 3.5%. Input material: peripheral blood. Source of these receptors: a woman of 80 years or more with acute or convalescent COVID-19.

CDR3 sequence (DNA): TGTGCCAGCAGCTTAGATCGACTCCACACAGATACGCAGTATTTT. Translating it yields CASSLDRLHTDTQYF. The gene calls are TRBV11-3 and TRBJ2-3, with D uncertain. This CDR3 has 15 residues. Trimming left V 0 bases short and J 2 bases short, with 9 bases between. The germline V gene encodes CDR1 SGHNT and CDR2 YENEEA.

This clone was recorded once. Written as DNA, the CDR3 is TGTGCCACCAGCAGAGATCTCGCGGAAGAGACCCAGTACTTC. Amino acid sequence: CATSRDLAEETQYF. This rearrangement joins TRBV15 to TRBJ2-5; D remains ambiguous. V gave up 0 bases and J gave up 3 bases, with 8 bases separating them. CDR1 is LNHNV, CDR2 YYDKDF, per germline (reference sequence). The CDR3 runs to 14 residues.

CDR3 amino acids: CASSYSAILAANEQFF. The DNA for the CDR3 is TGTGCCAGCAGTTACTCCGCGATCCTAGCAGCTAATGAGCAGTTCTTC. V and J are TRBV6-5 and TRBJ2-1, with a weak D call TRBD2 (5 bases). CDR3 size: 16 residues. Looked up from germline, CDR1 is MNHEY and CDR2 is SVGAGI. V was clipped by 0 bases and J by 7 bases, with 16 bases between them.

The chain uses TRBV11-2 and TRBJ2-7, with 9 nucleotides matching TRBD1. In germline, CDR1 is SGHAT, CDR2 FQNNGV. This CDR3 region has 16 residues. V trimming: 2 bases; J trimming: 1 base; junction bases outside the gene matches: 6. CDR3 in amino acids: CASSLTGGQGSYEQYF. The CDR3 nucleotides read TGTGCCAGCAGCTTAACGGGAGGACAGGGGTCCTACGAGCAGTACTTC. Filled out from reference TRBV11-2 and TRBJ2-7, the complete variable domain reads EAGVAQSPRYKIIEKRQSVAFWCNPISGHATLYWYQQILGQGPKLLIQFQNNGVVDDSQLPKDRFSAERLKGVDSTLKIQPAKLEDSAVYLCASSLTGGQGSYEQYFGPGTRLTVT.

V and J are TRBV10-2 and TRBJ1-5; TRBD1 aligns across 7 bases. Germline V gene lookup returns CDR1 WSHSY and CDR2 SAAADI. J was trimmed by 0 bases and V by 5 bases; bases with no gene match: 4. CDR3 length: 15 residues. The CDR3, as DNA: TGCGCCAGCAGTAGGACAGGAGATAGCAATCAGCCCCAGCATTTT. Residues: CASSRTGDSNQPQHF.

The chain uses TRBV11-2 and TRBJ2-1, with TRBD2 identical over 9 bases. Germline CDR1 is SGHAT and CDR2 is FQNNGV. V was pared by 3 bases and J by 6 bases, with 6 bases of the junction left unmatched. This CDR3 contains 15 residues. The CDR3 loop is CASSFGTSIGNEQFF. In DNA form, the CDR3 reads TGTGCCAGCAGCTTCGGGACTAGCATAGGCAATGAGCAGTTCTTC.

V gene TRBV2 combines with J gene TRBJ1-3, with 10 nucleotides matching TRBD1. V lost 7 bases, J lost 4 bases, and 7 bases stayed unmatched. Germline-derived CDR1 and CDR2 are SNHLY and FYNNEI. The CDR3 runs to 15 residues. The CDR3 DNA is TGTGCCAGCACCCGACAGGGGGCGGCAGGAAACACCATATATTTT. Amino acids: CASTRQGAAGNTIYF.

This sequence joins TRBV18 and TRBJ2-5; 7 bases line up with TRBD1. This CDR3 region has 14 residues. The germline CDR1 and CDR2 sequences are KGHSH and LQKENI. V lost 1 base to trimming and J lost 5 bases; unmatched junction nucleotides: 4. CDR3: CASSPQGAVETQYF. For the CDR3, the DNA is TGTGCCAGCTCACCACAGGGGGCGGTGGAGACCCAGTACTTC.

The chain combines TRBV19 with TRBJ1-2, with 8 bases identical to TRBD1. Germline assignment: CDR1 LNHDA and CDR2 SQIVND (reference sequence). The CDR3 is 15 amino acids. Unmatched junction bases numbered 11, after V lost 3 bases and J lost 8 bases. CDR3 DNA sequence: TGTGCCAGTAGTATCCCCTTTCGGCAGGGGGCAGGCTACACCTTC. It translates to CASSIPFRQGAGYTF.

The V and J genes are TRBV5-1 and TRBJ2-5, with 9 bases aligning to TRBD2. The CDR3 is made up of 16 amino acids. V shed 0 bases and J 5 bases; nucleotides not matched to a gene: 8. The germline V gene encodes CDR1 SGHRS and CDR2 YFSETQ. This CDR3 reads CASSLEVAGAGETQYF. The DNA of the CDR3 is TGCGCCAGCAGCTTGGAGGTAGCGGGGGCTGGGGAGACCCAGTACTTC.

CDR3 nucleotides: TGTGCTAGTGGTTTGGTACAGGGGCGATGGGAAGCTTTCTTT. Its protein is CASGLVQGRWEAFF. This rearrangement joins TRBV12-5 to TRBJ1-1; the match to TRBD1 covers 7 bases. The CDR3 is made up of 14 amino acids. CDR1 is LGHNT, CDR2 FRNRAP, per germline. Trimming at V came to 0 bases and at J to 8 bases, leaving 6 bases not matched to a gene. The full variable domain, its missing parts supplied by reference TRBV12-5 and TRBJ1-1, is DARVTQTPRHKVTEMGQEVTMRCQPILGHNTVFWYRQTMMQGLELLAYFRNRAPLDDSGMPKDRFSAEMPDATLATLKIQPSEPRDSAVYFCASGLVQGRWEAFFGQGTRLTVV.

This rearrangement joins TRBV25-1 to TRBJ1-6; D is ambiguous. Germline values: CDR1 MGHDK, CDR2 SYGVNS. V lost 2 bases and J 0 bases, leaving 11 bases between the germline ends. CDR3 length: 17 residues. CDR3 sequence reads: CASSEGGSSSYNSPLHF. The CDR3 region has the DNA TGTGCCAGCAGTGAAGGCGGGAGCAGCTCCTATAATTCACCCCTCCACTTT.

The rearrangement uses TRBV6-5 and TRBJ2-1; tentatively, D is TRBD1 (6 bases). The CDR3 is 15 amino acids. Germline V gene data show CDR1 as MNHEY and CDR2 as SVGAGI. V was clipped by 0 bases and J by 6 bases, with 12 bases between them. The CDR3 sequence: CASSYSGATINEQFF. For the CDR3, the DNA is TGTGCCAGCAGTTACTCGGGGGCTACGATCAATGAGCAGTTCTTC.

The chain carries TRBV6-1 and TRBJ1-1, with D possibly being TRBD1 (6 bases). Germline V lookup: CDR1 MNHNS, CDR2 SASEGT. V shed 3 bases and J shed 6 bases, with 14 bases lying between them. CDR3 length: 14 residues. CDR3: CASSETGLIAEAFF. The CDR3, as DNA: TGTGCCAGCAGTGAGACAGGCCTGATAGCTGAAGCTTTCTTT.

The chain has TRBV19 and TRBJ2-1; the D gene is possibly TRBD2 (5 bases). Germline CDR1 reads LNHDA; CDR2 reads SQIVND (reference sequence). This CDR3 has 16 amino acids. V lost 5 bases to trimming and J lost 8 bases, with 22 bases between them. The CDR3 nucleotides read TGTGCCAGTAGTGCACTGACTAAAACGCTTATCGATGAGCAGTTCTTC. This codes for CASSALTKTLIDEQFF. The whole variable domain, remainder taken from reference TRBV19 and TRBJ2-1, is DGGITQSPKYLFRKEGQNVTLSCEQNLNHDAMYWYRQDPGQGLRLIYYSQIVNDFQKGDIAEGYSVSREKKESFPLTVTSAQKNPTAFYLCASSALTKTLIDEQFFGPGTRLTVL.

This chain joins TRBV12-5 and TRBJ2-1; 8 positions match TRBD2. The germline CDR1 and CDR2 sequences are LGHNT and FRNRAP. This CDR3 has 16 residues. J gave up 0 bases and V 0 bases, and 1 base lay outside the gene matches. The CDR3 here is CASGLVAGGSYNEQFF. In nucleotides, the CDR3 is TGTGCTAGTGGTTTGGTCGCGGGGGGCTCCTACAATGAGCAGTTCTTC. Full variable domain (rest looked up from reference TRBV12-5 and TRBJ2-1): DARVTQTPRHKVTEMGQEVTMRCQPILGHNTVFWYRQTMMQGLELLAYFRNRAPLDDSGMPKDRFSAEMPDATLATLKIQPSEPRDSAVYFCASGLVAGGSYNEQFFGPGTRLTVL.

V is TRBV30 and J is TRBJ1-1; D uncertain. CDR1 is GTSNPN and CDR2 is SVGIG in the germline V gene (reference sequence). The V end was cut by 5 bases, the J end by 0 bases, with 19 bases between. The CDR3 has 16 residues. The chain's CDR3 is CAWSPLPPNMNTEAFF. The CDR3 DNA sequence: TGTGCCTGGTCTCCCTTGCCGCCGAACATGAACACTGAAGCTTTCTTT.

The chain links TRBV11-3 to TRBJ2-5, with TRBD2 identical over 10 bases. CDR3 length: 17 amino acids. After removal of 3 bases from V and 3 bases from J, the junction contained 10 bases not matched to a gene. The germline V gene has CDR1 SGHNT and CDR2 YENEEA. CDR3 DNA: TGTGCCAGCAGCTTGGGTATCTCCGGGACTAGCGAAGAGACCCAGTACTTC. Translated: CASSLGISGTSEETQYF.

The V call is TRBV24-1, the J call TRBJ2-3; perhaps TRBD2 as D (6 bases). Trimming took off 4 bases at V and 2 bases at J, with 18 bases between the two ends. CDR1 and CDR2 (germline): KGHDR, SFDVKD. CDR3 length: 17 amino acids. As DNA, the CDR3 is TGTGCCACCAGTGACCCGGGACTCTTGGGGCACACAGATACGCAGTATTTT. This codes for CATSDPGLLGHTDTQYF.

This clone was detected once. The chain uses TRBV4-1 and TRBJ2-3, with TRBD2 matching over 9 bases. J gave up 2 bases and V 0 bases, and 6 bases lay outside the gene matches. The CDR3 loop spans 17 amino acids. Germline CDR1 MGHRA, CDR2 YSYEKL. The CDR3 loop reads CASSQEVAGVLTDTQYF. The CDR3 DNA reads as TGCGCCAGCAGCCAAGAAGTAGCGGGAGTCCTCACAGATACGCAGTATTTT.

The J gene is TRBJ2-3, the V gene TRBV27; 8 bases line up with TRBD2. Germline values: CDR1 MNHEY, CDR2 SMNVEV (reference sequence). This CDR3 is built from 14 residues. Losses at the gene ends were 3 bases for V and 5 bases for J; bases not matched to a gene: 4. This CDR3 is CASSLRLAGDTQYF. The CDR3, as DNA: TGTGCCAGCAGTTTGCGGCTAGCGGGAGATACGCAGTATTTT.

V and J are TRBV7-8 and TRBJ1-6; D unclear. In germline, CDR1 is SGHVS, CDR2 FQNEAQ. V shed 6 bases and J shed 7 bases, with 10 bases lying between them. This CDR3 has 13 amino acids. The CDR3 coding sequence is TGTGCCAGCAGTTACGGGAGAAATTCACCCCTCCACTTT. Encoded protein: CASSYGRNSPLHF.